This is a list of T cell receptor beta chains from one sample in a study of cytomegalovirus exposure and HLA in healthy donors. Clones were sequenced by immunoSEQ multiplex PCR, and TCRdb holds only the in-frame ones, with some missing. The data show about 170,000 clones, with 60% to 85% seen just once and around 3.2% held by the top ten. The sequenced sample consisted of PBMCs. The receptor source for this set is a female donor in good health and CMV-seronegative. Each CDR3 is given with its conserved first and last residue.

J gene: TRBJ1-2; V gene: TRBV18; CDR3 protein: CASSPRDRNGYTF
J gene: TRBJ1-1; V gene: TRBV12-5; CDR3 protein: CASGSTGTGVREAFF
J gene: TRBJ2-6; V gene: TRBV27; CDR3 protein: CASSPGHPSSGANVLTF
J gene: TRBJ2-3; V gene: TRBV15; CDR3 protein: CATSRQASTDTQYF
J gene: TRBJ2-5; V gene: TRBV5-5; CDR3 protein: CASSSQRGTGETQYF
J gene: TRBJ2-7; V gene: TRBV28; CDR3 protein: CASSPTRSTGAYEQYF
J gene: TRBJ2-5; V gene: TRBV18; CDR3 protein: CASSPKSESQETQYF
J gene: TRBJ1-1; V gene: TRBV7-8; CDR3 protein: CASSSPFGQNTEAFF
J gene: TRBJ2-1; V gene: TRBV19; CDR3 protein: CASSIENGVQVYNEQFF
J gene: TRBJ2-1; V gene: TRBV28; CDR3 protein: CASRFGLAGVNEQFF
J gene: TRBJ2-5; V gene: TRBV5-4; CDR3 protein: CASSANRGGAEETQYF
J gene: TRBJ2-2; V gene: TRBV7-2; CDR3 protein: CASSPSLGGTGELFF
J gene: TRBJ1-1; V gene: TRBV7-8; CDR3 protein: CASSLNGDTNTEAFF
J gene: TRBJ2-6; V gene: TRBV9; CDR3 protein: CASSVEAGPGGANVLTF
J gene: TRBJ2-1; V gene: TRBV9; CDR3 protein: CASSVGGSGAYNEQFF
J gene: TRBJ2-7; V gene: TRBV19; CDR3 protein: CASSQDLLAGSYEQYF
J gene: TRBJ1-1; V gene: TRBV13; CDR3 protein: CASSPGWVRGTEAFF
J gene: TRBJ2-7; V gene: TRBV19; CDR3 protein: CASSIRTDSYEQYF
J gene: TRBJ2-3; V gene: TRBV7-9; CDR3 protein: CASSPGTGGISVDTQYF
J gene: TRBJ1-5; V gene: TRBV2; CDR3 protein: CASSGQVDQPQHF
J gene: TRBJ2-7; V gene: TRBV7-3; CDR3 protein: CASSLTGSEVYEQYF
J gene: TRBJ1-1; V gene: TRBV7-2; CDR3 protein: CASSLAGGTATEAFF
J gene: TRBJ2-7; V gene: TRBV10-1; CDR3 protein: CASSDTLAGYYEQYF
J gene: TRBJ1-4; V gene: TRBV5-4; CDR3 protein: CASSLPGGRLNEKLFF
J gene: TRBJ1-1; V gene: TRBV6-5; CDR3 protein: CASTQGANEPEAFF
J gene: TRBJ2-7; V gene: TRBV10-2; CDR3 protein: CASSEPGGSYEQYF
J gene: TRBJ2-3; V gene: TRBV11-2; CDR3 protein: CASSFRGMGADTQYF
J gene: TRBJ2-7; V gene: TRBV28; CDR3 protein: CASSLEIRGYEQYF
J gene: TRBJ1-5; V gene: TRBV5-1; CDR3 protein: CASSPGDSHQPQHF
J gene: TRBJ1-5; V gene: TRBV6-5; CDR3 protein: CASSPTGINQPQHF
J gene: TRBJ1-1; V gene: TRBV6-6; CDR3 protein: CASSSLRGIEAFF
J gene: TRBJ1-4; V gene: TRBV14; CDR3 protein: CASSQVSEGRSNEKLFF
J gene: TRBJ1-1; V gene: TRBV29-1; CDR3 protein: CSFQGRGTWGMDTEAFF
J gene: TRBJ2-5; V gene: TRBV5-4; CDR3 protein: CASSLWGVQETQYF
J gene: TRBJ1-3; V gene: TRBV2; CDR3 protein: CASRTGDGNTIYF
J gene: TRBJ2-1; V gene: TRBV7-9; CDR3 protein: CASSLTSGKYYNEQFF
J gene: TRBJ1-1; V gene: TRBV19; CDR3 protein: CASSIGTVNTEAFF